The 29 T cell receptor beta chains in this list originate from one sample, sequenced in a study of spatial heterogeneity in lung cancer. Time point here: blood at routine non-recurrence follow-up after resection. Unsorted whole RNA of tumor, nontumor lung or frozen PBMC was sequenced. TCRdb ran MiXCR on the 5' RACE reads and lists one entry per CDR3 protein. This sample has about 120,000 distinct CDR3 sequences, with 10% to 15% found just once. The material was PBMCs, obtained at follow-up. Receptors were obtained from a male donor with early-stage non-small cell lung cancer.

This clonotype was counted at least ten times. The rearrangement uses TRBV4-1 and TRBJ1-2; 7 bases match TRBD1. The CDR3 is 14 residues long. The V and J ends lost 4 bases and 8 bases, in that order; junction bases with no gene match: 10. CDR1 MGHRA and CDR2 YSYEKL come from the germline V gene. In DNA, the CDR3 is TGCGCCAGCAGCCCGACAGGGTTGTCGGGGGGCTACACCTTC. Encoded protein: CASSPTGLSGGYTF.

This clonotype has more than one count but fewer than ten. V usage is TRBV29-1 and J usage is TRBJ1-2; TRBD1 is a possible D gene (5 bases). CDR3 length: 14 amino acids. The V gene's germline CDR1 is SQVTM and CDR2 ANQGSEA. V gave up 0 bases and J gave up 7 bases, with 15 bases separating them. The CDR3, as DNA: TGCAGCGTTGAAGAGGGCAGTGGGACGGCTGGCTACACCTTC. The encoded protein is CSVEEGSGTAGYTF.

This clonotype was detected only once. A much larger clone is a single base away; this may be a read error. This rearrangement joins TRBV6-5 to TRBJ1-1, with TRBD1 identical over 8 bases. The CDR3 covers 14 residues. CDR1 is MNHEY and CDR2 is SVGAGI in the germline V gene. The CDR3 DNA sequence: TGTGCCAGCAGTTATGTGACAGGGGTTACTGAAGCTTCCTTT. It specifies CASSYVTGVTEASF.

The chain is built from TRBV6-5 and TRBJ2-7, with D possibly called TRBD1 or TRBD2 (5 bases each). Deletions cut 5 bases from V and 7 bases from J, with 15 bases between. CDR1 is MNHEY and CDR2 is SVGAGI in the germline V gene. The CDR3 has 13 residues. The CDR3 sequence: CASSRGPYEEQYF. The CDR3 DNA follows: TGTGCCAGCAGTCGGGGACCCTACGAGGAGCAGTACTTC.

Only a few counts were recorded for this clonotype. The rearrangement links TRBV29-1 to TRBJ2-7; D may correspond to TRBD1 or TRBD2 (5 bases each). V gave up 5 bases and J gave up 4 bases, with 12 bases separating them. Germline V CDR1 and CDR2: SQVTM, ANQGSEA. The CDR3 extends over 12 amino acids. The CDR3 here is CSVYAGTYEQYF. In DNA form, the CDR3 reads TGCAGCGTTTACGCAGGGACGTACGAGCAGTACTTC.

This clonotype occurred many times. The chain joins TRBV29-1 to TRBJ1-2; D is ambiguous. Germline CDR1 SQVTM, CDR2 ANQGSEA. The CDR3 sequence is 14 residues long. Trimming left V 0 bases short and J 4 bases short, with 12 bases between. The CDR3 DNA reads as TGCAGCGTTGAAGATCTTCGGGAGGGCTATGGCTACACCTTC. This codes for CSVEDLREGYGYTF.

V and J are TRBV27 and TRBJ1-2, with 9 bases identical to TRBD1. This CDR3 region has 16 residues. Trimming removed 3 bases from V and 8 bases from J; junction bases left unmatched: 13. The germline V gene has CDR1 MNHEY and CDR2 SMNVEV (reference sequence). The CDR3 region is CASSFRRDRERQGYTF. DNA of the CDR3: TGTGCCAGCAGTTTCCGAAGGGACAGGGAACGTCAGGGCTACACCTTC.

This clonotype was seen a few times. The chain is built from TRBV5-1 and TRBJ2-7, with TRBD1 matching over 9 bases. Germline CDR1 is SGHRS and CDR2 is YFSETQ. CDR3 length: 14 residues. V shed 4 bases, J shed 6 bases, and the junction held 8 bases outside the gene matches. The CDR3 is CASSPTGGSIEQYF. The CDR3 DNA follows: TGCGCCAGCAGCCCGACAGGGGGATCAATCGAGCAGTACTTC.

The V call is TRBV9, the J call TRBJ2-1, with no clear D. V gave up 4 bases and J gave up 4 bases, with 18 bases separating them. The CDR3 covers 16 residues. Germline V gene sequence: CDR1 SGDLS, CDR2 YYNGEE. The DNA for the CDR3 is TGTGCCAGCAGCTTTAGCCCCATGTCCCTTTACAATGAGCAGTTCTTC. Amino acids: CASSFSPMSLYNEQFF.

This clonotype appeared many times. One end of the junction fails to match germline, which may point to a read error. The chain employs TRBV4-2 and TRBJ1-2, with D possibly being TRBD1 (5 bases). CDR1 is LGHNA and CDR2 is YNFKEQ in the germline V gene. The CDR3 is 14 residues long. The chain's CDR3 is CASSKEVREAGYTF. The DNA of the CDR3 is TGTGCCAGCAGCAAAGAGGTCAGGGAAGCGGGCTACACCTTC.

The chain has TRBV5-5 and TRBJ1-4; D remains unclear. The V and J ends lost 1 base and 0 bases respectively, with 19 bases between them. The CDR3 loop spans 19 amino acids. Per the germline V gene, CDR1 is SGHKS and CDR2 is YYEKEE (reference sequence). The CDR3 sequence: CASSLRATGVSATNEKLFF. The CDR3 DNA follows: TGTGCCAGCAGCTTGCGGGCCACGGGAGTCTCTGCAACTAATGAAAAACTGTTTTTT. Full variable domain (rest looked up from reference TRBV5-5 and TRBJ1-4): DAGVTQSPTHLIKTRGQQVTLRCSPISGHKSVSWYQQVLGQGPQFIFQYYEKEERGRGNFPDRFSARQFPNYSSELNVNALLLGDSALYLCASSLRATGVSATNEKLFFGSGTQLSVL.

The genes are TRBV7-9 and TRBJ1-1; D not certain. This CDR3 has 10 residues. With 7 bases removed from V and 2 bases from J, the gap between germline ends came to 2 bases. CDR1 is SEHNR and CDR2 is FQNEAQ in the germline V gene (reference sequence). CDR3: CASTNTEAFF. The CDR3 DNA reads TGTGCCAGCACCAACACTGAAGCTTTCTTT.

In this sample, this clonotype turned up many times. The genes are TRBV29-1 and TRBJ2-2; 12 positions match TRBD2. V shed 0 bases, J shed 5 bases, and the junction held 7 bases outside the gene matches. CDR3 length equals 17 residues. Germline V gene data show CDR1 as SQVTM and CDR2 as ANQGSEA. CDR3 in amino acids: CSVEDGGLAGRTGELFF. The CDR3 DNA follows: TGCAGCGTTGAAGATGGTGGACTAGCGGGGCGGACCGGGGAGCTGTTTTTT.

V gene TRBV10-3 combines with J gene TRBJ2-7; TRBD1 matches at 8 bases. The germline V gene has CDR1 ENHRY and CDR2 SYGVKD. The CDR3 loop spans 12 amino acids. The V and J ends lost 3 bases and 12 bases, in that order; junction bases with no gene match: 7. CDR3 residues: CAISDRGPDPYF. The CDR3 DNA is TGTGCCATCAGTGACAGGGGGCCGGACCCGTACTTC.

This clonotype has a count of ten or more. The V and J genes are TRBV28 and TRBJ1-2; a possible D gene is TRBD1 (5 bases). V dropped 5 bases and J dropped 7 bases, with 17 bases sitting between them. Germline-derived CDR1 and CDR2 are MDHEN and SYDVKM. The CDR3 totals 14 residues. DNA for the CDR3: TGTGCCAGCAGTCGGGACCGGCAATGGCGTGGCTACACCTTC. This codes for CASSRDRQWRGYTF.

At least ten counts were recorded for this clonotype. The chain couples TRBV20-1 to TRBJ1-1, with a weak D call TRBD1 (6 bases). Trimming stripped 6 bases from V and 5 bases from J, with 13 bases between. The CDR3 covers 12 residues. CDR1 and CDR2 (germline): DFQATT, SNEGSKA (reference sequence). CDR3 nucleotide sequence: TGCAGTGCCTACAGGGAGATAACTGAAGCTTTCTTT. It yields the protein CSAYREITEAFF.

At least ten counts were recorded for this clonotype. The chain recombines TRBV27 with TRBJ1-2; D is possibly TRBD1 (6 bases). V lost 5 bases and J 0 bases, leaving 7 bases between the germline ends. The CDR3 loop spans 13 amino acids. Germline V gene sequence: CDR1 MNHEY, CDR2 SMNVEV (reference sequence). CDR3 in DNA: TGTGCCAGCAGTCAGGGGACTAACTATGGCTACACCTTC. Translation: CASSQGTNYGYTF.

This clonotype occurred many times. The gene calls are TRBV27 and TRBJ2-4; D call uncertain. In germline, CDR1 is MNHEY, CDR2 SMNVEV (reference sequence). V gave up 2 bases and J gave up 2 bases, with 4 bases separating them. The CDR3 is 13 amino acids. The DNA of the CDR3 is TGTGCCAGCAGTTTAGGGTCCAAAAACATTCAGTACTTC. It yields the protein CASSLGSKNIQYF.

The rearrangement links TRBV5-4 to TRBJ2-6; D might be TRBD1 or TRBD2, each matching 7 bases. The germline V and J ends were trimmed by 4 bases and 1 base, with 12 bases remaining between them. Per the germline V gene, CDR1 is SGHNT and CDR2 is YYREEE (reference sequence). The CDR3 extends over 16 amino acids. CDR3 bases: TGTGCCAGCAGCCAGGGGGGGGCTTCTGGGGCCAACGTCCTGACTTTC. The encoded protein is CASSQGGASGANVLTF.

The V call is TRBV11-1, the J call TRBJ2-7; the D gene is possibly TRBD2 (6 bases). The V end lost 5 bases, the J end lost 4 bases, and 27 bases lay between the germline ends. Per the germline V gene, CDR1 is SGHAT and CDR2 is FQDESV (reference sequence). CDR3 length: 18 residues. This CDR3 reads CASSQGRWTPGRRYEQYF. In nucleotides, the CDR3 is TGTGCCAGCAGCCAAGGGAGATGGACTCCAGGGAGGAGATACGAGCAGTACTTC.

V and J are TRBV20-1 and TRBJ1-2, with D unresolved. Germline V gives CDR1 DFQATT, CDR2 SNEGSKA (reference sequence). Trimming shortened V by 3 bases and J by 5 bases, and 7 bases separated the two germline ends. The CDR3 is 11 amino acids. CDR3 sequence reads: CSARLGYGYTF. CDR3 nucleotides: TGCAGTGCTAGGTTGGGGTATGGCTACACCTTC.

This clonotype was counted at least ten times. The V gene is TRBV29-1, the J gene TRBJ2-5; 11 bases agree with TRBD1. V was clipped by 0 bases and J by 2 bases; unmatched bases: 8. This CDR3 is built from 17 residues. Germline values: CDR1 SQVTM, CDR2 ANQGSEA. CDR3 protein: CSVEDWEDRGQQETQYF. CDR3 in DNA: TGCAGCGTTGAAGATTGGGAGGACAGGGGGCAACAAGAGACCCAGTACTTC. The full variable domain, its missing parts supplied by reference TRBV29-1 and TRBJ2-5, is SAVISQKPSRDICQRGTSLTIQCQVDSQVTMMFWYRQQPGQSLTLIATANQGSEATYESGFVIDKFPISRPNLTFSTLTVSNMSPEDSSIYLCSVEDWEDRGQQETQYFGPGTRLLVL.

In this sample, this clonotype turned up a few times. The gene calls are TRBV2 and TRBJ2-3, with D tentatively TRBD1 (5 bases). This CDR3 contains 14 residues. From germline, CDR1 is SNHLY and CDR2 FYNNEI. Trimming stripped 4 bases from V and 0 bases from J, with 8 bases between. CDR3: CASSAQGSTDTQYF. As DNA, the CDR3 is TGTGCCAGCAGTGCTCAGGGAAGCACAGATACGCAGTATTTT.

This clonotype was observed many times. The chain couples TRBV5-1 to TRBJ2-5; D might be TRBD1 (6 bases). V lost 0 bases, J lost 1 base, and 13 bases lay in between. Germline-derived CDR1 and CDR2 are SGHRS and YFSETQ. The CDR3 totals 16 residues. The CDR3 reads CASSLAPTGTQETQYF. DNA of the CDR3: TGCGCCAGCAGCTTGGCCCCGACAGGAACCCAAGAGACCCAGTACTTC.

The chain links TRBV9 to TRBJ2-1; 8 bases are a match to TRBD1. Trimming cost V 3 bases and J 7 bases; bases outside gene matches: 9. This CDR3 has 15 amino acids. The germline CDR1 and CDR2 sequences are SGDLS and YYNGEE. This CDR3 is CASSERPGGGNEQFF. The DNA of the CDR3 is TGTGCCAGCAGCGAGCGGCCAGGGGGCGGAAATGAGCAGTTCTTC.

This clonotype was counted ten times or more. The rearrangement links TRBV3-1 to TRBJ2-1, with TRBD2 matching over 13 bases. V was clipped by 5 bases and J by 10 bases; unmatched bases: 11. CDR1 LGHDT and CDR2 YNNKEL come from the germline V gene (reference sequence). The CDR3 length is 16 residues. CDR3 region: CASSSTSGGATSEQFF. The CDR3 region has the DNA TGTGCCAGCAGCTCCACTAGCGGGGGGGCCACGTCCGAGCAGTTCTTC.

Comments on this clonotype: A read error may explain this, as a much larger clone is one base away. The CDR3 spells CASSPILDRVAGELFF. The CDR3 coding sequence is TGTGCCAGCAGCCCCATCCTGGACAGGGTGGCCGGGGAGCTGTTTTTT. V and J are TRBV5-6 and TRBJ2-2; 8 nucleotides agree with TRBD1. V was pared by 4 bases and J by 6 bases, with 11 bases of the junction left unmatched. This CDR3 has 16 amino acids. In germline, CDR1 is SGHDT, CDR2 YYEEEE.

The V and J genes are TRBV11-2 and TRBJ2-7, with 8 bases lining up with TRBD1. Germline CDR1 reads SGHAT; CDR2 reads FQNNGV. CDR3 length equals 15 residues. The V segment lost 5 bases and the J segment 2 bases; nucleotides outside the gene matches: 8. CDR3 coding DNA: TGTGCCAGCAGCCCCCGGGCAGGGGGCCCCTACGAGCAGTACTTC. Translating gives CASSPRAGGPYEQYF.

J is TRBJ2-6 and V is TRBV11-3; maybe TRBD1 (5 bases). Trimming cost V 0 bases and J 1 base, with 13 bases left between them. Germline V gives CDR1 SGHNT, CDR2 YENEEA. The length of the CDR3 is 18 residues. CDR3 sequence reads: CASSLDGAALSGANVLTF. CDR3 nucleotide sequence: TGTGCCAGCAGCTTAGATGGGGCCGCATTATCTGGGGCCAACGTCCTGACTTTC.